Shown below are 32 T cell receptor beta chains from a single sample sequenced in a study of cytomegalovirus exposure and HLA in healthy donors. Primers for the PCR totalled 60 Vbeta and 13 Jbeta. Generated by immunoSEQ multiplex PCR, the TCRdb table keeps only in-frame clones and is missing some. The sample consists of some 140,000 clones, around 80% of them appearing once. Specimen: PBMCs. The receptors were gathered from a woman aged 40 to 50 in good health and CMV-seronegative.

The chain couples TRBV27 to TRBJ1-4; TRBD1 matches 9 bases. V lost 7 bases, J lost 7 bases, and 7 bases stayed unmatched. The length of the CDR3 is 14 residues. CDR1 and CDR2 from the germline V gene are MNHEY and SMNVEV (reference sequence). The CDR3, as DNA: TGTGCCAGCAAAGGGGACAGGGAGCGTGAAAAACTGTTTTTT. It translates to CASKGDREREKLFF.

This clone showed up just once. The chain carries TRBV7-9 and TRBJ2-1, with D possibly TRBD2 on 5 matching bases. Germline CDR1 reads SEHNR; CDR2 reads FQNEAQ (reference sequence). This CDR3 spans 15 amino acids. Trimming took off 5 bases at V and 5 bases at J, with 16 bases between the two ends. The CDR3 loop reads CASSPYNRGNNEQFF. As DNA, the CDR3 is TGTGCCAGCAGCCCGTACAACCGGGGAAACAATGAGCAGTTCTTC. Supplemented by reference TRBV7-9 and TRBJ2-1, the full variable domain reads DTGVSQNPRHKITKRGQNVTFRCDPISEHNRLYWYRQTLGQGPEFLTYFQNEAQLEKSRLLSDRFSAERPKGSFSTLEIQRTEQGDSAMYLCASSPYNRGNNEQFFGPGTRLTVL.

The chain recombines TRBV5-6 with TRBJ1-6; D gene uncertain. Per germline, CDR1 SGHDT and CDR2 YYEEEE. This CDR3 spans 14 amino acids. Trimming took 1 base from V and 4 from J, leaving 6 bases between them. The CDR3: CASSLSQYNSPLHF. The CDR3 DNA reads TGTGCCAGCAGCTTGTCCCAATATAATTCACCCCTCCACTTT.

The V and J genes are TRBV5-1 and TRBJ2-7; 8 bases fit TRBD1. Germline V gene sequence: CDR1 SGHRS, CDR2 YFSETQ. The V segment lost 0 bases and the J segment 3 bases; nucleotides outside the gene matches: 8. The CDR3 is made up of 16 amino acids. CDR3 nucleotides: TGCGCCAGCAGCTTGGGGGCGGGGACAGGCCTCTACGAGCAGTACTTC. It codes for CASSLGAGTGLYEQYF.

This clone was found once. The rearrangement joins TRBV6-1 to TRBJ2-3; 7 nucleotides agree with TRBD2. The CDR3 covers 15 residues. Germline V gene lookup returns CDR1 MNHNS and CDR2 SASEGT. J lost 6 bases, V lost 3 bases, and 9 bases had no gene match. DNA for the CDR3: TGTGCCAGCAGTGAGTCCGGGGCGGGAGCGGATACGCAGTATTTT. Amino acids: CASSESGAGADTQYF.

V usage is TRBV5-1 and J usage is TRBJ2-5; D not certain. V lost 1 base and J 1 base, leaving 8 bases between the germline ends. CDR1 and CDR2 (germline): SGHRS, YFSETQ. The CDR3 sequence is 14 residues long. This CDR3 reads CASSLLATQETQYF. CDR3 nucleotide sequence: TGCGCCAGCAGCTTGTTAGCTACCCAAGAGACCCAGTACTTC. Together with reference TRBV5-1 and TRBJ2-5, the CDR3 gives the full variable domain: KAGVTQTPRYLIKTRGQQVTLSCSPISGHRSVSWYQQTPGQGLQFLFEYFSETQRNKGNFPGRFSGRQFSNSRSEMNVSTLELGDSALYLCASSLLATQETQYFGPGTRLLVL.

The rearrangement uses TRBV5-1 and TRBJ1-2; D is uncertain. CDR3 size: 12 residues. Germline V gene sequence: CDR1 SGHRS, CDR2 YFSETQ. The V end was cut by 0 bases, the J end by 4 bases, with 4 bases between. The CDR3 DNA is TGCGCCAGCAGCTTGGGCAGCTATGGCTACACCTTC. The encoded protein is CASSLGSYGYTF.

V usage is TRBV4-2 and J usage is TRBJ2-3; no clear D. The CDR3 contains 14 residues. V was pared by 6 bases and J by 0 bases, with 10 bases between. Looked up from germline, CDR1 is LGHNA and CDR2 is YNFKEQ. DNA for the CDR3: TGTGCCAGCAGTGACGGGTTCAGCACAGATACGCAGTATTTT. Translation gives CASSDGFSTDTQYF.

This clone has just a few counts. CDR3 residues: CATRGGGPYEQYF. In DNA form, the CDR3 reads TGTGCCACCCGCGGCGGGGGTCCCTACGAGCAGTACTTC. The rearrangement joins TRBV28 to TRBJ2-7, with TRBD2 matching over 7 bases. The trim removed 10 bases at V and 2 bases at J, leaving 8 bases unmatched. The length of the CDR3 is 13 residues. CDR1 and CDR2 (germline): MDHEN, SYDVKM.

This chain links TRBV4-2 with TRBJ2-7, with D possibly TRBD1 on 5 matching bases. V was trimmed by 0 bases and J by 1 base, leaving 16 bases between them. This CDR3 comprises 17 residues. Germline assignment: CDR1 LGHNA and CDR2 YNFKEQ. For the CDR3, the DNA is TGTGCCAGCAGCCAAGAATGGCGGCAGGGCTTTTCCTACGAGCAGTACTTC. As protein: CASSQEWRQGFSYEQYF.

J is TRBJ2-7 and V is TRBV10-2; the match to TRBD1 covers 9 bases. The trim removed 8 bases at V and 1 base at J, leaving 12 bases unmatched. Per germline, CDR1 WSHSY and CDR2 SAAADI. The CDR3 length is 16 residues. The CDR3 protein is CASRSLPGQGSYEQYF. Written as DNA, the CDR3 is TGCGCCAGCCGATCTTTACCGGGACAGGGATCCTACGAGCAGTACTTC.

The genes are TRBV5-1 and TRBJ1-2; D unresolved. Germline loops: CDR1 SGHRS, CDR2 YFSETQ. The CDR3 is 15 residues long. Trimming removed 0 bases at V and 0 bases at J, with 9 bases between. The CDR3 here is CASSLVAQPNYGYTF. The CDR3 nucleotides are TGCGCCAGCAGCTTGGTCGCACAGCCTAACTATGGCTACACCTTC.

This chain links TRBV29-1 with TRBJ2-5, with 7 bases aligning to TRBD1. The J call is in doubt because the DNA end fits TRBJ2-7 better. CDR1 is SQVTM and CDR2 is ANQGSEA in the germline V gene. The CDR3 is 12 residues long. The CDR3 protein is CSVGQGRYEQYF. CDR3 coding DNA: TGCAGCGTTGGACAGGGAAGGTACGAGCAGTACTTC.

The CDR3 here is CATSLRKGGLAEQYF. The CDR3 DNA reads TGTGCCACCAGCTTGAGGAAGGGGGGGCTCGCCGAGCAGTACTTC. V gene TRBV15 combines with J gene TRBJ2-7, with D possibly being TRBD2 (7 bases). In germline, CDR1 is LNHNV, CDR2 YYDKDF (reference sequence). The CDR3 sequence is 15 residues long. V was clipped by 5 bases and J by 6 bases, with 20 bases between them.

The chain has TRBV15 and TRBJ2-3, with 12 bases fitting TRBD2. The germline V gene has CDR1 LNHNV and CDR2 YYDKDF (reference sequence). Germline trimming cut 5 bases from V and 5 bases from J; bases unmatched to any gene: 11. The CDR3 spans 17 residues. The CDR3 DNA is TGTGCCACCAGCCCTACTAGCGGGGGGTCGGGTGGAGATACGCAGTATTTT. Residues: CATSPTSGGSGGDTQYF.

This clone was counted only a few times. The rearrangement uses TRBV5-1 and TRBJ1-1; unclear D gene. Germline V CDR1 and CDR2: SGHRS, YFSETQ. With 2 bases removed from V and 0 bases from J, the gap between germline ends came to 5 bases. This CDR3 spans 13 amino acids. CDR3 loop: CASSFQLNTEAFF. The CDR3 DNA reads as TGCGCCAGCAGCTTTCAGTTGAACACTGAAGCTTTCTTT.

The rearrangement uses TRBV7-6 and TRBJ2-3; TRBD2 matches at 7 bases. The CDR3 covers 17 residues. Trimming took 5 bases from V and 0 from J; bases not matched to a gene: 11. Germline V gene lookup returns CDR1 SGHVS and CDR2 FNYEAQ. CDR3 residues: CASSQQVSGFSTDTQYF. The DNA for the CDR3 is TGTGCCAGCAGCCAGCAGGTTAGCGGGTTTAGCACAGATACGCAGTATTTT.

The chain employs TRBV5-1 and TRBJ2-1; 10 bases map to TRBD2. Per the germline V gene, CDR1 is SGHRS and CDR2 is YFSETQ. J gave up 1 base and V 4 bases, and 11 bases lay outside the gene matches. The CDR3 covers 18 residues. CDR3 bases: TGCGCCAGCAGCATCCAGACTAGCGGGTTGGGGTCCTACAATGAGCAGTTCTTC. Its translation: CASSIQTSGLGSYNEQFF. Using reference TRBV5-1 and TRBJ2-1 for the parts outside the CDR3, the full variable domain is KAGVTQTPRYLIKTRGQQVTLSCSPISGHRSVSWYQQTPGQGLQFLFEYFSETQRNKGNFPGRFSGRQFSNSRSEMNVSTLELGDSALYLCASSIQTSGLGSYNEQFFGPGTRLTVL.

The V call is TRBV19, the J call TRBJ1-2; no firm D call. Trimming cost V 0 bases and J 3 bases, with 11 bases left between them. The CDR3 loop spans 15 amino acids. The germline V gene encodes CDR1 LNHDA and CDR2 SQIVND (reference sequence). For the CDR3, the DNA is TGTGCCAGTAGTATAGAGGGAGGGATCGACTATGGCTACACCTTC. It translates to CASSIEGGIDYGYTF.

This chain uses TRBV6-5 with TRBJ1-1; 8 positions agree with TRBD1. Germline assignment: CDR1 MNHEY and CDR2 SVGAGI. This CDR3 spans 14 amino acids. The trim removed 4 bases at V and 6 bases at J, leaving 7 bases unmatched. Written as DNA, the CDR3 is TGTGCCAGCAGTTCTGGACAGGGTAACTCTGAAGCTTTCTTT. Translating it yields CASSSGQGNSEAFF.

The CDR3: CASSRPQAQEQFF. The CDR3 bases are TGTGCCAGCAGCCGCCCTCAGGCCCAAGAGCAGTTCTTC. The J gene is TRBJ2-1, the V gene TRBV7-9; no clear D. The CDR3 is made up of 13 amino acids. The V gene lost 5 bases and the J gene lost 10 bases, with 15 bases spanning the gap. Germline V CDR1 and CDR2: SEHNR, FQNEAQ (reference sequence).

The sample holds one count of this clone. In the same sample, other DNA sequences code for this CDR3. The rearrangement uses TRBV5-1 and TRBJ1-1; weak D call: TRBD1 (6 bases). V lost 0 bases to trimming and J lost 3 bases, with 6 bases between them. Germline CDR1 is SGHRS and CDR2 is YFSETQ. The CDR3 is 13 amino acids. CDR3 sequence reads: CASSLGTDTEAFF. The CDR3 bases are TGCGCCAGCAGCTTGGGGACAGACACTGAAGCTTTCTTT. The whole variable domain, filled in from reference TRBV5-1 and TRBJ1-1, reads KAGVTQTPRYLIKTRGQQVTLSCSPISGHRSVSWYQQTPGQGLQFLFEYFSETQRNKGNFPGRFSGRQFSNSRSEMNVSTLELGDSALYLCASSLGTDTEAFFGQGTRLTVV.

The CDR3 loop reads CASSSGSGSTDTQYF. For the CDR3, the DNA is TGTGCCAGCAGCTCGGGGAGCGGGAGCACAGATACGCAGTATTTT. The chain combines TRBV27 with TRBJ2-3; a weak D match, TRBD2 (6 bases). V was shortened by 6 bases and J by 0 bases, with 13 bases between the two germline ends. This CDR3 is 15 amino acids long. Per germline, CDR1 MNHEY and CDR2 SMNVEV (reference sequence).

This clone has more than one count but fewer than ten. The chain links TRBV6-6 to TRBJ2-3; TRBD2 agrees at 8 bases. Trimming removed 6 bases from V and 2 bases from J; junction bases left unmatched: 7. The CDR3 has 15 residues. Germline V gene sequence: CDR1 MNHNY, CDR2 SVGAGI (reference sequence). CDR3 nucleotide sequence: TGTGCCAGCAGACGTGGGACTAGTGTCACAGATACGCAGTATTTT. Translated: CASRRGTSVTDTQYF.

This chain links TRBV18 with TRBJ2-5, with unresolved D. The CDR3 is made up of 15 amino acids. The V gene lost 3 bases and the J gene lost 1 base, with 12 bases spanning the gap. Germline V gives CDR1 KGHSH, CDR2 LQKENI. The CDR3 reads CASSPAAKRQETQYF. The CDR3 bases are TGTGCCAGCTCACCTGCAGCGAAGCGCCAAGAGACCCAGTACTTC.

This clone was detected a few times. V and J are TRBV6-1 and TRBJ2-1; 8 bases are a match to TRBD2. The CDR3 runs to 14 residues. J was trimmed by 4 bases and V by 8 bases; bases with no gene match: 7. CDR1 is MNHNS and CDR2 is SASEGT in the germline V gene. The CDR3 nucleotides read TGTGCCAGCGAGGTGGCGGGGGGTTACAATGAGCAGTTCTTC. Translating it yields CASEVAGGYNEQFF.

The chain carries TRBV7-9 and TRBJ2-5; no definite D call. CDR3 length equals 13 residues. The V end lost 3 bases, the J end lost 9 bases, and 14 bases lay between the germline ends. Germline V lookup: CDR1 SEHNR, CDR2 FQNEAQ (reference sequence). The CDR3 loop reads CASSFPLVRSQYF. The DNA for the CDR3 is TGTGCCAGCAGCTTCCCCCTTGTGCGGTCCCAGTACTTC.

The CDR3 sequence is CASSVQGVDTDTQYF. Here the CDR3 DNA reads TGTGCCAGCAGCGTCCAGGGGGTTGACACAGATACGCAGTATTTT. The genes are TRBV11-1 and TRBJ2-3; 7 bases line up with TRBD1. The CDR3 totals 15 residues. The germline V gene has CDR1 SGHAT and CDR2 FQDESV (reference sequence). V dropped 5 bases and J dropped 2; count of bases not matched to a gene: 7. The full variable domain, in which reference TRBV11-1 and TRBJ2-3 provide the parts outside the CDR3, is EAEVAQSPRYKITEKSQAVAFWCDPISGHATLYWYRQILGQGPELLVQFQDESVVDDSQLPKDRFSAERLKGVDSTLKIQPAELGDSAMYLCASSVQGVDTDTQYFGPGTRLTVL.

The V gene is TRBV12-2, the J gene TRBJ1-5; whether TRBD1, the table's D call, matches the DNA was not checked. TRBV12-2 is termed a pseudogene. The CDR3 runs 12 residues. The CDR3 DNA is TGTGCAGCAGACAGGGGTTGTCAGCCCCAGCATTTT. Translation gives CAADRGCQPQHF.

The chain uses TRBV1 and TRBJ2-3; the table's D call of TRBD2 was not tested on the DNA. TRBV1 represents a pseudogene. The CDR3 length is 14 residues. The CDR3 DNA reads as TGCACCAGCAGCCTAGCGGGTTGGCCAGATACGCAGTATTTT. Residues: CTSSLAGWPDTQYF.

CDR3 loop: CASGGRGTISGNTIYF. In DNA, the CDR3 is TGTGCCAGCGGCGGGAGGGGGACGATCTCTGGAAACACCATATATTTT. The rearrangement joins TRBV7-9 to TRBJ1-3, with D perhaps matching TRBD1 (6 bases). The germline V and J ends were trimmed by 8 bases and 0 bases, with 17 bases remaining between them. Germline V gives CDR1 SEHNR, CDR2 FQNEAQ (reference sequence). The CDR3 sequence is 16 residues long.

V gene TRBV6-1 combines with J gene TRBJ2-3, with no clear D. Germline V gene sequence: CDR1 MNHNS, CDR2 SASEGT. The V end lost 9 bases, the J end lost 6 bases, and 7 bases lay between the germline ends. The CDR3 loop spans 10 amino acids. The CDR3 region is CASSFDTQYF. DNA of the CDR3: TGTGCCAGTTCCTTCGATACGCAGTATTTT.